The rows below give T cell receptor beta chains drawn from one sample of a study of blood T cells in healthy people across ages. Via MiXCR, TCRdb re-called the 5' RACE reads, giving one row per CDR3 protein. This sample carries 780,000 or so distinct CDR3 sequences, roughly three fifths of them seen once, and the ten largest clones take about a quarter. The sample was blood. Source of these receptors: a man aged 40-50 years in good health. CDR3s include the opening cysteine and the closing phenylalanine or tryptophan. The order of the fields is clone size, V gene, J gene, D gene, CDR3 protein, CDR3 DNA. D genes are given only for firm matches. Rows give clone size only sometimes, using once, few, many, or a class for an expanded clone.

abundance: -; v_gene: TRBV2; j_gene: TRBJ2-7; d_gene: TRBD1; CDR3aa: CASSEVLPGTGESYEQYF; CDR3nt: TGTGCCAGCAGTGAAGTGCTTCCCGGGACAGGGGAGTCCTACGAGCAGTACTTC
abundance: -; v_gene: TRBV12-3/TRBV12-4; j_gene: TRBJ1-5; d_gene: TRBD1; CDR3aa: CASSPFAGTGYETQHF; CDR3nt: TGTGCCAGCAGTCCTTTCGCCGGGACAGGGTATGAGACCCAGCATTTT
abundance: -; v_gene: TRBV7-3; j_gene: TRBJ1-2; d_gene: -; CDR3aa: CASSLTGGRHRRGYGYTF; CDR3nt: TGTGCCAGCAGCTTAACCGGAGGGAGACACAGACGGGGCTATGGCTACACCTTC
abundance: once; v_gene: TRBV12-3/TRBV12-4; j_gene: TRBJ2-1; d_gene: -; CDR3aa: CASGTPRHEQFF; CDR3nt: TGTGCCAGCGGTACCCCGCGACATGAGCAGTTCTTC
abundance: -; v_gene: TRBV7-2; j_gene: TRBJ2-3; d_gene: -; CDR3aa: CASSFRRGDTDTQYF; CDR3nt: TGTGCCAGCAGCTTCCGAAGGGGAGACACAGATACGCAGTATTTT
abundance: -; v_gene: TRBV7-3; j_gene: TRBJ2-3; d_gene: -; CDR3aa: CASSLLRSTDTQYF; CDR3nt: TGTGCCAGCAGCTTACTGCGGAGCACAGATACGCAGTATTTT
abundance: -; v_gene: TRBV9; j_gene: TRBJ2-3; d_gene: TRBD2; CDR3aa: CASSVAAGGNADTQYF; CDR3nt: TGTGCCAGCAGCGTAGCAGCGGGAGGGAACGCAGATACGCAGTATTTT
abundance: few; v_gene: TRBV7-9; j_gene: TRBJ1-2; d_gene: TRBD1; CDR3aa: CASSDTDRYTYGYTF; CDR3nt: TGTGCCAGCAGCGACACGGACAGGTACACCTATGGCTACACCTTC
abundance: -; v_gene: TRBV7-2; j_gene: TRBJ2-1; d_gene: -; CDR3aa: CASSSRVDNEQFF; CDR3nt: TGTGCCAGCAGCTCCAGGGTGGACAATGAGCAGTTCTTC
abundance: -; v_gene: TRBV7-2; j_gene: TRBJ1-4; d_gene: TRBD1; CDR3aa: CASSGHRGPVEKLFF; CDR3nt: TGTGCCAGCAGCGGCCACAGGGGGCCGGTTGAAAAACTGTTTTTT
abundance: -; v_gene: TRBV5-1; j_gene: TRBJ2-6; d_gene: -; CDR3aa: CASSLAKQKASGANVLTF; CDR3nt: TGCGCCAGCAGCTTGGCCAAACAAAAGGCCTCTGGGGCCAACGTCCTGACTTTC
abundance: -; v_gene: TRBV6-2/TRBV6-3; j_gene: TRBJ2-7; d_gene: -; CDR3aa: CASSWEDLAYEQYF; CDR3nt: TGTGCCAGCAGTTGGGAGGATCTAGCCTACGAGCAGTACTTC
abundance: few; v_gene: TRBV15; j_gene: TRBJ1-2; d_gene: TRBD1; CDR3aa: CATSRDQGGRDGYTF; CDR3nt: TGTGCCACCAGCAGAGATCAGGGGGGGCGAGATGGCTACACCTTC
abundance: few; v_gene: TRBV5-1; j_gene: TRBJ2-1; d_gene: -; CDR3aa: CASSSGRGNEQFF; CDR3nt: TGCGCCAGCAGCTCGGGACGGGGGAATGAGCAGTTCTTC
abundance: few; v_gene: TRBV4-2; j_gene: TRBJ2-5; d_gene: -; CDR3aa: CASSQPGRNQETQYF; CDR3nt: TGTGCCAGCAGCCAACCGGGCCGAAACCAAGAGACCCAGTACTTC
abundance: -; v_gene: TRBV6-5; j_gene: TRBJ1-4; d_gene: -; CDR3aa: CASSYSVTNEKLFF; CDR3nt: TGTGCCAGCAGTTACTCGGTGACTAATGAAAAACTGTTTTTT
abundance: few; v_gene: TRBV29-1; j_gene: TRBJ2-1; d_gene: TRBD2; CDR3aa: CSVVGAGVSNEQFF; CDR3nt: TGCAGCGTCGTCGGAGCGGGGGTTTCAAATGAGCAGTTCTTC
abundance: few; v_gene: TRBV6-1; j_gene: TRBJ2-5; d_gene: TRBD2; CDR3aa: CATQTGLAGSPWAETQYF; CDR3nt: TGTGCCACACAAACGGGACTAGCGGGATCCCCCTGGGCGGAGACCCAGTACTTC
abundance: -; v_gene: TRBV6-5; j_gene: TRBJ2-3; d_gene: TRBD1; CDR3aa: CASSYPSGTGVQGQTDTQYF; CDR3nt: TGTGCCAGCAGTTACCCCTCCGGGACAGGGGTCCAGGGGCAGACAGATACGCAGTATTTT
abundance: once; v_gene: TRBV20-1; j_gene: TRBJ1-1; d_gene: -; CDR3aa: CSARGEQGNTEAFF; CDR3nt: TGCAGTGCTAGAGGAGAACAGGGAAACACTGAAGCTTTCTTT
abundance: -; v_gene: TRBV30; j_gene: TRBJ1-2; d_gene: TRBD1; CDR3aa: CAWSGLAGGLEAHGYTF; CDR3nt: TGTGCCTGGAGTGGGCTGGCAGGGGGCCTTGAAGCCCATGGCTACACCTTC
abundance: -; v_gene: TRBV29-1; j_gene: TRBJ2-7; d_gene: TRBD1; CDR3aa: CSVVTGDTYEQYF; CDR3nt: TGCAGCGTGGTGACAGGGGATACTTACGAGCAGTACTTC
abundance: few; v_gene: TRBV6-5; j_gene: TRBJ2-7; d_gene: -; CDR3aa: CASSYSGTKYEQYF; CDR3nt: TGTGCCAGCAGTTACTCAGGGACGAAATACGAGCAGTACTTC
abundance: -; v_gene: TRBV2; j_gene: TRBJ2-6; d_gene: -; CDR3aa: CASGRVSGANVLTF; CDR3nt: TGTGCCAGCGGCAGGGTATCTGGGGCCAACGTCCTGACTTTC
abundance: many; v_gene: TRBV3-1; j_gene: TRBJ2-3; d_gene: TRBD2; CDR3aa: CASSQLAGGSTDTQYF; CDR3nt: TGTGCCAGCAGTCAACTAGCGGGAGGATCCACAGATACGCAGTATTTT
abundance: -; v_gene: TRBV7-6; j_gene: TRBJ1-6; d_gene: TRBD1; CDR3aa: CASSSGQGEDSPLHF; CDR3nt: TGTGCCAGCAGCTCCGGACAGGGGGAGGATTCACCCCTCCACTTT
abundance: once; v_gene: TRBV29-1; j_gene: TRBJ2-2; d_gene: -; CDR3aa: CSVDRLTTGELFF; CDR3nt: TGCAGCGTTGATCGACTAACCACCGGGGAGCTGTTTTTT
abundance: -; v_gene: TRBV6-2/TRBV6-3; j_gene: TRBJ2-3; d_gene: -; CDR3aa: CASSYLLLRDTQYF; CDR3nt: TGTGCCAGCAGTTACCTACTACTCCGGGATACGCAGTATTTT
abundance: -; v_gene: TRBV25-1; j_gene: TRBJ2-3; d_gene: -; CDR3aa: CAILSTGNTQYF; CDR3nt: TGTGCCATCCTTTCGACGGGGAATACGCAGTATTTT
abundance: -; v_gene: TRBV6-2/TRBV6-3; j_gene: TRBJ2-7; d_gene: -; CDR3aa: CASSTRDWGTPEQYF; CDR3nt: TGTGCCAGCAGCACGAGGGACTGGGGCACCCCCGAGCAGTACTTC
abundance: many; v_gene: TRBV7-9; j_gene: TRBJ2-6; d_gene: TRBD1; CDR3aa: CASSPVTGGSGANVLTF; CDR3nt: TGTGCCAGCAGCCCCGTGACAGGGGGCTCCGGGGCCAACGTCCTGACTTTC
abundance: -; v_gene: TRBV15; j_gene: TRBJ2-2; d_gene: -; CDR3aa: CATSRPWPHAATGELFF; CDR3nt: TGTGCCACCAGCAGACCCTGGCCACACGCAGCCACCGGGGAGCTGTTTTTT
abundance: many; v_gene: TRBV7-9; j_gene: TRBJ2-1; d_gene: -; CDR3aa: CASSSYLVGGSNEQFF; CDR3nt: TGTGCCAGCAGCTCCTATTTAGTTGGGGGGTCCAATGAGCAGTTCTTC
abundance: few; v_gene: TRBV24-1; j_gene: TRBJ2-5; d_gene: -; CDR3aa: CATSETTGPETQYF; CDR3nt: TGTGCCACCAGTGAGACGACAGGACCGGAGACCCAGTACTTC
abundance: few; v_gene: TRBV12-3/TRBV12-4; j_gene: TRBJ2-1; d_gene: -; CDR3aa: CASSLRPPGDNEQFF; CDR3nt: TGTGCCAGCAGTCTACGACCCCCAGGGGACAATGAGCAGTTCTTC
abundance: -; v_gene: TRBV4-3; j_gene: TRBJ2-7; d_gene: -; CDR3aa: CASSPASQGYYEQYF; CDR3nt: TGCGCCAGCAGCCCAGCATCACAAGGGTACTACGAGCAGTACTTC
abundance: many; v_gene: TRBV6-5; j_gene: TRBJ2-7; d_gene: TRBD1; CDR3aa: CASSSLISQGASYEQYF; CDR3nt: TGTGCCAGCAGCTCACTCATCTCACAGGGGGCATCCTACGAGCAGTACTTC
abundance: few; v_gene: TRBV6-1; j_gene: TRBJ2-7; d_gene: -; CDR3aa: CASSPSPIGSPTYEQYF; CDR3nt: TGTGCCAGCAGTCCTTCACCGATCGGGTCTCCAACCTACGAGCAGTACTTC
abundance: few; v_gene: TRBV6-2/TRBV6-3; j_gene: TRBJ1-2; d_gene: -; CDR3aa: CASSYSGLAPDGYTF; CDR3nt: TGTGCCAGCAGTTACTCAGGACTGGCGCCGGATGGCTACACCTTC
abundance: -; v_gene: TRBV24-1; j_gene: TRBJ2-3; d_gene: TRBD1; CDR3aa: CATSDPIQGAGDTQYF; CDR3nt: TGTGCCACCAGTGATCCTATCCAGGGGGCAGGAGATACGCAGTATTTT
abundance: once; v_gene: TRBV14; j_gene: TRBJ1-2; d_gene: -; CDR3aa: CASSQVPGAIYGYTF; CDR3nt: TGTGCCAGCAGCCAAGTGCCAGGGGCAATCTATGGCTACACCTTC
abundance: -; v_gene: TRBV27; j_gene: TRBJ2-3; d_gene: -; CDR3aa: CASSLTARRASTDTQYF; CDR3nt: TGTGCCAGCAGTTTAACGGCACGTCGTGCTAGCACAGATACGCAGTATTTT
abundance: -; v_gene: TRBV7-2; j_gene: TRBJ2-7; d_gene: TRBD1; CDR3aa: CASRKTGGSYEQYF; CDR3nt: TGTGCCAGCAGAAAAACAGGGGGCTCCTACGAGCAGTACTTC
abundance: -; v_gene: TRBV4-1; j_gene: TRBJ2-1; d_gene: -; CDR3aa: CASSQDPSVGYNEQFF; CDR3nt: TGCGCCAGCAGCCAAGATCCCAGCGTAGGCTACAATGAGCAGTTCTTC
abundance: -; v_gene: TRBV20-1; j_gene: TRBJ2-5; d_gene: TRBD1; CDR3aa: CSARDPGRGPQETQYF; CDR3nt: TGCAGTGCTAGAGATCCGGGCAGGGGGCCACAAGAGACCCAGTACTTC
abundance: -; v_gene: TRBV7-8; j_gene: TRBJ2-1; d_gene: TRBD2; CDR3aa: CASSLVSGSAHEQFF; CDR3nt: TGTGCCAGCAGCTTAGTTAGCGGGAGTGCTCATGAGCAGTTCTTC
abundance: -; v_gene: TRBV4-1; j_gene: TRBJ2-3; d_gene: TRBD1; CDR3aa: CASSQTGTGLTDTQYF; CDR3nt: TGCGCCAGCAGCCAGACCGGGACAGGACTCACAGATACGCAGTATTTT
abundance: -; v_gene: TRBV5-1; j_gene: TRBJ2-5; d_gene: TRBD1; CDR3aa: CASSSGQGEVETQYF; CDR3nt: TGCGCCAGCAGCTCAGGACAGGGAGAAGTAGAGACCCAGTACTTC
abundance: -; v_gene: TRBV12-5; j_gene: TRBJ2-6; d_gene: -; CDR3aa: CASGLVGLRADTLWRANVLTF; CDR3nt: TGTGCTAGTGGTTTGGTAGGTCTTAGGGCAGATACCCTCTGGAGGGCCAACGTCCTGACTTTC
abundance: few; v_gene: TRBV5-1; j_gene: TRBJ1-2; d_gene: -; CDR3aa: CASSVKGQNGYTF; CDR3nt: TGCGCCAGCAGCGTGAAAGGCCAGAACGGCTACACCTTC
abundance: once; v_gene: TRBV5-1; j_gene: TRBJ2-7; d_gene: -; CDR3aa: CASSFGQRGSYEQYF; CDR3nt: TGCGCCAGCAGCTTCGGACAGAGAGGCTCCTACGAGCAGTACTTC
abundance: -; v_gene: TRBV15; j_gene: TRBJ2-5; d_gene: -; CDR3aa: CATSRESGGRYDEQYF; CDR3nt: TGTGCCACCAGCAGAGAATCGGGGGGCCGATACGATGAGCAGTACTTC